The 30 T cell receptor beta chains given below trace back to one sample, sequenced in a study of T cell clones after liver transplantation. TCRdb's copy holds only in-frame clones and misses some; the assay was immunoSEQ multiplex PCR. The sample contains under 130,000 clones, around four fifths of which appear only once. Sequencing used CD4+ T cells from blood, obtained around 48 months after liver transplant. The receptors shown here come from a human patient who received a liver transplant. Some T cells may be the graft donor's.

This clone was observed a handful of times. This chain connects TRBV6-1 to TRBJ2-7, with TRBD1 identical over 8 bases. Germline V gene data show CDR1 as MNHNS and CDR2 as SASEGT. The CDR3 has 13 amino acids. The V gene end was trimmed by 1 base and the J gene end by 8 bases; junction bases not matched to a gene: 4. The chain's CDR3 is CASSEVGQGKQYF. CDR3 bases: TGTGCCAGCAGTGAAGTAGGACAGGGCAAGCAGTACTTC.

The rearrangement uses TRBV14 and TRBJ1-1; no firm D call. Per germline, CDR1 SGHDN and CDR2 FVKESK. V lost 0 bases, J lost 1 base, and 12 bases lay in between. CDR3 length: 16 residues. The CDR3 here is CASSQDLVDQNTEAFF. CDR3 DNA: TGTGCCAGCAGCCAAGATCTTGTCGACCAGAACACTGAAGCTTTCTTT.

The chain joins TRBV2 to TRBJ1-2, with 9 bases fitting TRBD1. The CDR3 consists of 14 residues. Trimming took 9 bases from V and 3 from J; bases not matched to a gene: 8. Germline V gives CDR1 SNHLY, CDR2 FYNNEI. CDR3 sequence: CASKQGATDYGYTF. CDR3 nucleotide sequence: TGTGCCAGTAAACAGGGGGCGACGGACTATGGCTACACCTTC.

The V call is TRBV5-4, the J call TRBJ2-5; TRBD2 agrees at 8 bases. The V gene's germline CDR1 is SGHNT and CDR2 YYREEE (reference sequence). J was trimmed by 4 bases and V by 1 base; bases with no gene match: 9. The CDR3 consists of 16 residues. The CDR3 reads CASSLRTSPVRETQYF. The CDR3 DNA sequence: TGTGCCAGCAGCTTGAGGACTAGCCCGGTCAGAGAGACCCAGTACTTC.

The V and J genes are TRBV9 and TRBJ2-2; the match to TRBD2 covers 8 bases. This CDR3 is built from 15 residues. The V gene's germline CDR1 is SGDLS and CDR2 YYNGEE. V was clipped by 0 bases and J by 7 bases; unmatched bases: 5. The chain's CDR3 is CASSVAGGPGGELFF. DNA for the CDR3: TGTGCCAGCAGCGTAGCGGGAGGGCCCGGCGGGGAGCTGTTTTTT.

The V and J genes are TRBV5-1 and TRBJ2-2, with TRBD2 as a possible D gene (6 bases). This CDR3 region has 16 residues. Trimming stripped 4 bases from V and 0 bases from J, with 13 bases between. Germline V gene sequence: CDR1 SGHRS, CDR2 YFSETQ. In DNA, the CDR3 is TGCGCCAGCAGCCGACTAGGCGGGGCGAACACCGGGGAGCTGTTTTTT. Protein product: CASSRLGGANTGELFF.

The chain combines TRBV11-1 with TRBJ1-1, with TRBD1 matching over 10 bases. This CDR3 contains 17 residues. V gave up 5 bases and J gave up 1 base; unmatched junction bases: 10. Germline loops: CDR1 SGHAT, CDR2 FQDESV (reference sequence). The CDR3 spells CASSLTGGRLGNTEAFF. The CDR3 nucleotides are TGTGCCAGCAGCCTGACAGGGGGCCGACTTGGGAACACTGAAGCTTTCTTT. Full variable domain (remainder filled in from reference TRBV11-1 and TRBJ1-1): EAEVAQSPRYKITEKSQAVAFWCDPISGHATLYWYRQILGQGPELLVQFQDESVVDDSQLPKDRFSAERLKGVDSTLKIQPAELGDSAMYLCASSLTGGRLGNTEAFFGQGTRLTVV.

This clone was detected only once. J is TRBJ1-6 and V is TRBV25-1, with a possible D match to TRBD1 (6 bases). This CDR3 is 13 amino acids long. Germline V gene lookup returns CDR1 MGHDK and CDR2 SYGVNS. Trimming left V 8 bases short and J 7 bases short, with 12 bases between. DNA of the CDR3: TGTGCCAGCGTAGGGGGGGCCAATTCACCCCTCCACTTT. It specifies CASVGGANSPLHF.

This chain uses TRBV27 with TRBJ1-3; D is unclear. Per germline, CDR1 MNHEY and CDR2 SMNVEV (reference sequence). The ends were cut back, 0 bases at V and 0 bases at J, with 15 bases in the middle. CDR3 length: 18 amino acids. The chain's CDR3 is CASSLSPSGIYSGNTIYF. DNA of the CDR3: TGTGCCAGCAGTTTATCCCCCTCGGGGATCTACTCTGGAAACACCATATATTTT.

CDR3: CASSLTGGYEQYF. CDR3 DNA sequence: TGTGCCAGCAGCTTAACAGGAGGCTACGAGCAGTACTTC. The chain has TRBV7-3 and TRBJ2-7; the D gene is possibly TRBD2 (5 bases). From germline, CDR1 is SGHTA and CDR2 FQGTGA. Trimming left V 0 bases short and J 3 bases short, with 6 bases between. The CDR3 spans 13 residues.

The chain couples TRBV7-3 to TRBJ2-3; TRBD2 agrees at 7 bases. Trimming removed 2 bases from V and 5 bases from J; junction bases left unmatched: 10. This CDR3 is 16 amino acids long. CDR1 SGHTA and CDR2 FQGTGA come from the germline V gene. CDR3 sequence: CASSLWGGAAGDTQYF. In DNA, the CDR3 is TGTGCCAGCAGCTTATGGGGAGGGGCCGCGGGAGATACGCAGTATTTT.

The chain uses TRBV18 and TRBJ2-5; tentative D call: TRBD2 (5 bases). Germline V lookup: CDR1 KGHSH, CDR2 LQKENI. V lost 3 bases and J 4 bases, leaving 12 bases between the germline ends. The CDR3 sequence is 14 residues long. CDR3 nucleotide sequence: TGTGCCAGCTCACCGAAGGGTGGAGGAGAGACCCAGTACTTC. As protein: CASSPKGGGETQYF.

V gene TRBV21-1 combines with J gene TRBJ2-7. TRBV21-1 is a pseudogene segment. There are 14 residues in the CDR3. In nucleotides, the CDR3 is TGTGCCACCAGTAGTGGGTTAAGCTCCTACGAGCAGTACTTC. Translation: CATSSGLSSYEQYF.

The CDR3 bases are TGTGCCATCAGTGACCCAGCGAGGGCGGCCAAAAACATTCAGTACTTC. As protein: CAISDPARAAKNIQYF. The chain uses TRBV10-3 and TRBJ2-4, with a tentative D call TRBD2 (5 bases). In germline, CDR1 is ENHRY, CDR2 SYGVKD. Between the trimmed V and J ends, which lost 3 bases and 1 base, there was a span of 13 bases. The CDR3 loop spans 16 amino acids.

The chain has TRBV4-3 and TRBJ1-2, with 9 bases fitting TRBD1. Unmatched junction bases numbered 12, after V lost 6 bases and J lost 4 bases. The V gene's germline CDR1 is LGHNA and CDR2 YSLEER. CDR3 length equals 16 residues. The CDR3 DNA is TGCGCCAGCAGACCAAGCTCACAGGGGGCCTCCTATGGCTACACCTTC. Protein sequence: CASRPSSQGASYGYTF.

This clone was counted a single time. The chain joins TRBV11-1 to TRBJ2-1, with 10 bases that match TRBD2. Germline assignment: CDR1 SGHAT and CDR2 FQDESV (reference sequence). This CDR3 region has 16 residues. After removal of 1 base from V and 0 bases from J, the junction contained 0 bases not matched to a gene. The CDR3 loop reads CASSLVAGGSYNEQFF. For the CDR3, the DNA is TGTGCCAGCAGCTTAGTAGCGGGAGGCTCCTACAATGAGCAGTTCTTC.

V gene TRBV5-6 combines with J gene TRBJ2-2; D may be TRBD2 (5 bases). V lost 0 bases and J 5 bases, leaving 14 bases between the germline ends. The CDR3 spans 16 residues. The germline V gene encodes CDR1 SGHDT and CDR2 YYEEEE. CDR3 sequence reads: CASSLVTNQRTGELFF. In DNA, the CDR3 is TGTGCCAGCAGCTTGGTGACTAATCAGAGGACCGGGGAGCTGTTTTTT.

This clone was detected only once. This rearrangement joins TRBV6-1 to TRBJ2-6, with a tentative D call TRBD1 (6 bases). The germline V gene encodes CDR1 MNHNS and CDR2 SASEGT. This CDR3 is built from 19 residues. Trimming removed 4 bases at V and 0 bases at J, with 19 bases between. The CDR3: CASSGKGARGGSGANVLTF. The CDR3 DNA reads as TGTGCCAGCAGTGGTAAAGGGGCCCGAGGGGGCTCTGGGGCCAACGTCCTGACTTTC.

The chain combines TRBV6-1 with TRBJ2-7; D not certain. Germline lookup yields CDR1 MNHNS and CDR2 SASEGT. V shed 8 bases and J shed 3 bases, with 11 bases lying between them. The CDR3 sequence is 12 residues long. CDR3 sequence reads: CASGPQDYEQYF. CDR3 in DNA: TGTGCCAGCGGACCCCAGGACTACGAGCAGTACTTC.

The gene calls are TRBV28 and TRBJ2-6; 12 bases line up with TRBD1. This CDR3 is built from 22 residues. V was pared by 0 bases and J by 0 bases, with 12 bases of the junction left unmatched. CDR1 MDHEN and CDR2 SYDVKM come from the germline V gene. CDR3: CASSLWRGTGGNIPSGANVLTF. DNA for the CDR3: TGTGCCAGCAGTTTATGGCGGGGGACAGGGGGCAACATCCCCTCTGGGGCCAACGTCCTGACTTTC.

A few counts support this clone. This chain connects TRBV4-3 to TRBJ1-2; D not resolved. The CDR3 consists of 13 residues. The V gene's germline CDR1 is LGHNA and CDR2 YSLEER. V shed 0 bases and J shed 8 bases, with 10 bases lying between them. Here the CDR3 DNA reads TGCGCCAGCAGCCAAGATCTCGAGGTCGGCTACACCTTC. It yields the protein CASSQDLEVGYTF.

This chain connects TRBV5-1 to TRBJ1-4, with 7 bases lining up with TRBD1. V lost 2 bases and J lost 6; bases outside the gene matches: 4. The germline CDR1 and CDR2 sequences are SGHRS and YFSETQ. This CDR3 spans 14 amino acids. The chain's CDR3 is CASSFRGEYEKLFF. The CDR3 nucleotides read TGCGCCAGCAGCTTCAGGGGGGAATATGAAAAACTGTTTTTT. Using reference TRBV5-1 and TRBJ1-4 for the parts outside the CDR3, the full variable domain is KAGVTQTPRYLIKTRGQQVTLSCSPISGHRSVSWYQQTPGQGLQFLFEYFSETQRNKGNFPGRFSGRQFSNSRSEMNVSTLELGDSALYLCASSFRGEYEKLFFGSGTQLSVL.

The chain recombines TRBV5-4 with TRBJ2-5, with a weak D call TRBD1 (6 bases). There are 15 residues in the CDR3. The germline V and J ends were trimmed by 4 bases and 2 bases, with 15 bases remaining between them. Germline CDR1 SGHNT, CDR2 YYREEE (reference sequence). CDR3 region: CASSQGTGPQETQYF. CDR3 coding DNA: TGTGCCAGCAGCCAGGGGACGGGACCTCAAGAGACCCAGTACTTC.

The chain combines TRBV5-1 with TRBJ1-2; the match to TRBD1 covers 9 bases. From germline, CDR1 is SGHRS and CDR2 YFSETQ. With 6 bases clipped from V and 1 base from J, the junction kept 16 bases outside the gene matches. CDR3 length: 18 amino acids. The CDR3 reads CASTHFVGQGAFNYGYTF. The DNA for the CDR3 is TGCGCCAGCACCCATTTTGTGGGACAGGGAGCCTTTAACTATGGCTACACCTTC. Using reference TRBV5-1 and TRBJ1-2 for the parts outside the CDR3, the full variable domain is KAGVTQTPRYLIKTRGQQVTLSCSPISGHRSVSWYQQTPGQGLQFLFEYFSETQRNKGNFPGRFSGRQFSNSRSEMNVSTLELGDSALYLCASTHFVGQGAFNYGYTFGSGTRLTVV.

The V call is TRBV7-6, the J call TRBJ2-3; maybe TRBD1 (6 bases). Trimming removed 0 bases at V and 6 bases at J, with 16 bases between. This CDR3 region has 16 residues. The germline V gene encodes CDR1 SGHVS and CDR2 FNYEAQ. CDR3 sequence (DNA): TGTGCCAGCAGCTTAGCCGTAGCAGGGGCCTTGGATACGCAGTATTTT. Residues: CASSLAVAGALDTQYF.

This chain joins TRBV25-1 and TRBJ2-1; D gene uncertain. The CDR3 spans 12 residues. The ends were cut back, 3 bases at V and 10 bases at J, with 10 bases in the middle. Looked up from germline, CDR1 is MGHDK and CDR2 is SYGVNS. The DNA of the CDR3 is TGTGCCAGCAGTGAGCTGGGTTACGAGCAGTTCTTC. Protein: CASSELGYEQFF.

The chain combines TRBV11-2 with TRBJ1-5; D not certain. Per germline, CDR1 SGHAT and CDR2 FQNNGV. With 5 bases removed from V and 0 bases from J, the gap between germline ends came to 11 bases. There are 15 residues in the CDR3. CDR3 in amino acids: CASSPDTPSNQPQHF. CDR3 DNA: TGTGCCAGCAGCCCAGACACCCCTAGCAATCAGCCCCAGCATTTT.

This clone has just a few counts. This rearrangement joins TRBV11-2 to TRBJ2-7; weak D call: TRBD2 (6 bases). CDR1 is SGHAT, CDR2 FQNNGV, per germline. This CDR3 region has 15 residues. Trimming shortened V by 4 bases and J by 0 bases, and 13 bases separated the two germline ends. DNA for the CDR3: TGTGCCAGCAGCTCGCGGGCGGGGAACTCCTACGAGCAGTACTTC. Translating it yields CASSSRAGNSYEQYF.

The chain is built from TRBV18 and TRBJ2-7; D possibly corresponds to TRBD2 (6 bases). The CDR3 is 14 amino acids. Germline CDR1 KGHSH, CDR2 LQKENI. Trimming took off 5 bases at V and 4 bases at J, with 15 bases between the two ends. The CDR3 region has the DNA TGTGCCAGCTCAGCAAAAGGAGGGGTTTACGAGCAGTACTTC. It yields the protein CASSAKGGVYEQYF.

The V call is TRBV11-3, the J call TRBJ1-2, with 8 bases matching TRBD1. CDR1 is SGHNT and CDR2 is YENEEA in the germline V gene. V was clipped by 0 bases and J by 4 bases; unmatched bases: 10. CDR3 length: 17 residues. The CDR3 sequence is CASSLDPSRGPPYGYTF. DNA for the CDR3: TGTGCCAGCAGCTTAGACCCGAGCAGGGGGCCACCCTATGGCTACACCTTC.